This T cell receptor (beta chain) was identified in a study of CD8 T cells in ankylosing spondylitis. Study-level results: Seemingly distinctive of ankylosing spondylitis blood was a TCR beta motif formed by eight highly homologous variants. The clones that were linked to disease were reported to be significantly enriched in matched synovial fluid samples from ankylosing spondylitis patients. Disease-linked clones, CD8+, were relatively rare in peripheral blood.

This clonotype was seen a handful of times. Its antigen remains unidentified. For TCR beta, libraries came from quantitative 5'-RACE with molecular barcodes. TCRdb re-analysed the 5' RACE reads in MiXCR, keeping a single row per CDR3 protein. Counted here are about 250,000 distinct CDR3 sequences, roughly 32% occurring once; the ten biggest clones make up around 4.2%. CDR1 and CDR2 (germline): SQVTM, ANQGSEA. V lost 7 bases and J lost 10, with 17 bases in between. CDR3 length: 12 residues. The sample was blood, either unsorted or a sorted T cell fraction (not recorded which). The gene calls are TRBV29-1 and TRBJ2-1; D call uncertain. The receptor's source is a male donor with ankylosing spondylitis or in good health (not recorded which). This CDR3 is CSAADGFGEQFF. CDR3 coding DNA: TGCAGCGCTGCCGATGGTTTTGGGGAGCAGTTCTTC.